The rows below give T cell receptor beta chains drawn from one sample of a study of a mutant IDH1 vaccine in newly diagnosed glioma. Measured with immunoSEQ multiplex PCR; TCRdb has only the in-frame clones, and not every one. The top ten clones hold 5.3% of a sample with about 88,000 clones, approximately 80% of them seen once. Sequenced material: PBMCs, taken from a glioma patient treated with radiotherapy, temozolomide or both. All receptors derive from a middle-aged man with glioma. Some clones in this sample may be carry-over from other donors' samples. Each CDR3 is given with its conserved first and last residue. The order of the fields is D gene, clone size, V gene, CDR3 protein. The D gene is left open where the match is weak. Rows give clone size only sometimes, using once, few, many, or a class for an expanded clone.

D gene: TRBD2; clone size: NA; V gene: TRBV6-5; CDR3 protein: CASRGGTSGQETQYF
D gene: TRBD2; clone size: NA; V gene: TRBV4-1; CDR3 protein: CASSQDGTSGGASYEQYF
D gene: TRBD2; clone size: few; V gene: TRBV29-1; CDR3 protein: CSVGPSGAGGLNTQYF
D gene: NA; clone size: few; V gene: TRBV19; CDR3 protein: CASTRTAGGLPYEQYF
D gene: TRBD1; clone size: once; V gene: TRBV30; CDR3 protein: CAWEGTGSSPLHF
D gene: NA; clone size: NA; V gene: TRBV19; CDR3 protein: CASSRRGGSYSNQPQHF
D gene: NA; clone size: NA; V gene: TRBV2; CDR3 protein: CASSEQGWAVEETQYF
D gene: NA; clone size: NA; V gene: TRBV4-1; CDR3 protein: CASSLLGGGAGEKLFF
D gene: NA; clone size: NA; V gene: TRBV7-6; CDR3 protein: CASSLDSGFFYEQYF
D gene: TRBD1; clone size: NA; V gene: TRBV5-4; CDR3 protein: CASSPLPDRDEQYF
D gene: TRBD1; clone size: NA; V gene: TRBV6-1; CDR3 protein: CASRPGGLSGNTIYF
D gene: NA; clone size: NA; V gene: TRBV5-8; CDR3 protein: CASSRRTGRTNEKLFF
D gene: NA; clone size: NA; V gene: TRBV29-1; CDR3 protein: CSALRKESSYNEQFF
D gene: NA; clone size: few; V gene: TRBV7-9; CDR3 protein: CASSFVSNTEAFF
D gene: TRBD1; clone size: NA; V gene: TRBV4-1; CDR3 protein: CASSQSGTGVYEQYF
D gene: NA; clone size: NA; V gene: TRBV5-6; CDR3 protein: CASSSELGAGVTDTQYF
D gene: NA; clone size: NA; V gene: TRBV7-9; CDR3 protein: CASSLSSTYEQYF
D gene: TRBD1; clone size: once; V gene: TRBV5-8; CDR3 protein: CASRPRRTGSYGYTF
D gene: NA; clone size: NA; V gene: TRBV7-9; CDR3 protein: CASSPSTGARTDTQYF
D gene: NA; clone size: NA; V gene: TRBV18; CDR3 protein: CASSTNTGELFF
D gene: NA; clone size: NA; V gene: TRBV11-2; CDR3 protein: CASSSHPGAQYEQYF
D gene: TRBD1; clone size: NA; V gene: TRBV7-6; CDR3 protein: CASSPDRDTEAFF
D gene: NA; clone size: once; V gene: TRBV10-1; CDR3 protein: CASRGIQYF
D gene: TRBD1; clone size: NA; V gene: TRBV29-1; CDR3 protein: CSSTQGASETQYF
D gene: NA; clone size: NA; V gene: TRBV19; CDR3 protein: CASSIFPDSGEQFF
D gene: NA; clone size: few; V gene: TRBV10-2; CDR3 protein: CASSEGVHNSPLHF
D gene: NA; clone size: NA; V gene: TRBV5-6; CDR3 protein: CASSLGGLSYGYTF
D gene: NA; clone size: NA; V gene: TRBV2; CDR3 protein: CANTKGTYYNEQFF
D gene: NA; clone size: NA; V gene: TRBV5-5; CDR3 protein: CASNIWGGNTEAFF
D gene: NA; clone size: NA; V gene: TRBV19; CDR3 protein: CASSPTYSNQPQHF
D gene: TRBD1; clone size: few; V gene: TRBV19; CDR3 protein: CASVGGTAGSYYGYTF
D gene: TRBD1; clone size: once; V gene: TRBV6-5; CDR3 protein: CASGRDRDGYTF
D gene: TRBD1; clone size: NA; V gene: TRBV4-2; CDR3 protein: CASSGDRDNEKLFF
D gene: TRBD1; clone size: NA; V gene: TRBV7-8; CDR3 protein: CASSSTGGLYEQYF
D gene: TRBD1; clone size: NA; V gene: TRBV14; CDR3 protein: CASSQRTGDRTEAFF
D gene: TRBD2; clone size: NA; V gene: TRBV5-6; CDR3 protein: CASAVSGGSSYNEQFF
D gene: NA; clone size: NA; V gene: TRBV6-6; CDR3 protein: CASSFGGPYEQYF
D gene: NA; clone size: NA; V gene: TRBV21-1; CDR3 protein: CARLSNRGTPGNTIYF
D gene: NA; clone size: NA; V gene: TRBV30; CDR3 protein: CAWGQNRETQYF
D gene: NA; clone size: few; V gene: TRBV2; CDR3 protein: CASSEGQGYGYTF
D gene: TRBD1; clone size: NA; V gene: TRBV18; CDR3 protein: CASSPGWTGLIQETQYF
D gene: NA; clone size: NA; V gene: TRBV30; CDR3 protein: CAWSGGNQPQHF
D gene: NA; clone size: NA; V gene: TRBV18; CDR3 protein: CASSPLLAVSYEQYF
D gene: TRBD1; clone size: NA; V gene: TRBV6-5; CDR3 protein: CASRQLHRGAGYTF
D gene: NA; clone size: once; V gene: TRBV6-1; CDR3 protein: CASSEKGRDQPQHF
D gene: NA; clone size: once; V gene: TRBV19; CDR3 protein: CATDSSEGGELFF